What follows describes a single TCR beta chain. Both 60 Vbeta primers and 13 Jbeta primers went into the PCR. Here immunoSEQ multiplex PCR was the method, and the copy in TCRdb shows in-frame clones only, minus some. This sample's clone table lists about 64,000 clones. The CDR3 contains 14 residues. Trimming took 5 bases from V and 5 from J, leaving 16 bases between them. The germline gives CDR1 GTSNPN, CDR2 SVGIG (reference sequence). The record originates from a study of cytomegalovirus exposure and HLA in healthy donors. The material sequenced was PBMCs. This receptor was taken from a woman aged 18-29 years in good health and CMV-seronegative. The chain uses TRBV30 and TRBJ1-5; possibly TRBD1 for D (6 bases). The CDR3 here is CAWRRQGGDQPQHF. The CDR3 bases are TGTGCCTGGCGTCGGCAAGGGGGGGATCAGCCCCAGCATTTT.